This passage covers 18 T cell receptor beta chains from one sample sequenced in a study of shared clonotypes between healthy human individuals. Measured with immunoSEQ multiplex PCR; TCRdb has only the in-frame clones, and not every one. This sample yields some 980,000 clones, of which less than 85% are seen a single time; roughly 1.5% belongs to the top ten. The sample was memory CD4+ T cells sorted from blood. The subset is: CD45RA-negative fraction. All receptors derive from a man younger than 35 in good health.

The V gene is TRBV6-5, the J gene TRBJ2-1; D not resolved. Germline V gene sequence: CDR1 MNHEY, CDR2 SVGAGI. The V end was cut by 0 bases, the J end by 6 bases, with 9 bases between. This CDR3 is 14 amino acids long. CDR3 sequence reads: CASSYSIARNEQFF. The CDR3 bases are TGTGCCAGCAGTTACTCGATCGCCCGCAATGAGCAGTTCTTC.

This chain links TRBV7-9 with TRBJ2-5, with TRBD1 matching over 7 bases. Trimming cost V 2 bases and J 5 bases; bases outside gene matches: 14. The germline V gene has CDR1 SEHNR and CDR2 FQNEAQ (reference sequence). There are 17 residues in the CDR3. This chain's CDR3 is CASSLIGDRAVAETQYF. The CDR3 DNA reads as TGTGCCAGCAGCTTAATCGGGGACAGAGCGGTTGCGGAGACCCAGTACTTC.

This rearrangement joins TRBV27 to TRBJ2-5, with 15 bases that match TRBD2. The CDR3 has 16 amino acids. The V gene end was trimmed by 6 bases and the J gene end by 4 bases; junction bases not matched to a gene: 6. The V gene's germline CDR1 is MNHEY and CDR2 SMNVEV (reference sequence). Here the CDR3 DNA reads TGTGCCAGCAGCCGGACTAGCGGGGGGGCTGGAGAGACCCAGTACTTC. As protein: CASSRTSGGAGETQYF.

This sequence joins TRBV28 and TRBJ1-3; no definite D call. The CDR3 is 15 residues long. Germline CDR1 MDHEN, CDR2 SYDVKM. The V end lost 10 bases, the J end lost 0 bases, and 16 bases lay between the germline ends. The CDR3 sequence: CATTGGLTSGNTIYF. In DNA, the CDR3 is TGTGCCACTACCGGAGGTCTCACCTCTGGAAACACCATATATTTT.

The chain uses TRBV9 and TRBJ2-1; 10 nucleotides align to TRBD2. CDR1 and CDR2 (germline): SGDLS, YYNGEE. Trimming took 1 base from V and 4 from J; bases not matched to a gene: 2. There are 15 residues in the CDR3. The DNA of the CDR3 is TGTGCCAGCAGCGTAACTAGCGGGACTTACAATGAGCAGTTCTTC. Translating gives CASSVTSGTYNEQFF.

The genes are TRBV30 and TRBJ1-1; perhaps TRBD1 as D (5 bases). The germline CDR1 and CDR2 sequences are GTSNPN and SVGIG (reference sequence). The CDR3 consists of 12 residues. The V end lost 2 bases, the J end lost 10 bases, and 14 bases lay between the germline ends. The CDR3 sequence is CAWSNGGLVAFF. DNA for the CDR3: TGTGCCTGGAGTAACGGGGGATTGGTAGCTTTCTTT.

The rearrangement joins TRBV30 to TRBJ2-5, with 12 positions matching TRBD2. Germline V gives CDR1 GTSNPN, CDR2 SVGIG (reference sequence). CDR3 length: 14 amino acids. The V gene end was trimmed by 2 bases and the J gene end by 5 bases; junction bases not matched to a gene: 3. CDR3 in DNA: TGTGCCTGGAGTTCGGGACTAGCGGGCGAGACCCAGTACTTC. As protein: CAWSSGLAGETQYF.

This chain's CDR3 is CASSLVGQLYGYTF. CDR3 nucleotide sequence: TGTGCCAGCAGCTTGGTGGGGCAGCTCTATGGCTACACCTTC. The chain is built from TRBV5-6 and TRBJ1-2, with D possibly TRBD1 on 5 matching bases. Germline loops: CDR1 SGHDT, CDR2 YYEEEE. Trimming cost V 0 bases and J 4 bases, with 10 bases left between them. There are 14 residues in the CDR3. The full variable domain, rest sourced from reference TRBV5-6 and TRBJ1-2, is DAGVTQSPTHLIKTRGQQVTLRCSPKSGHDTVSWYQQALGQGPQFIFQYYEEEERQRGNFPDRFSGHQFPNYSSELNVNALLLGDSALYLCASSLVGQLYGYTFGSGTRLTVV.

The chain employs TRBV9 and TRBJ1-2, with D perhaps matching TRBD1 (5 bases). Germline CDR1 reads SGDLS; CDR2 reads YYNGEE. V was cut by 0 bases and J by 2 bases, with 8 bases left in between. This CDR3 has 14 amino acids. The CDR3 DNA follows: TGTGCCAGCAGCGTAGTATCAGGGAACTATGGCTACACCTTC. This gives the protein CASSVVSGNYGYTF.

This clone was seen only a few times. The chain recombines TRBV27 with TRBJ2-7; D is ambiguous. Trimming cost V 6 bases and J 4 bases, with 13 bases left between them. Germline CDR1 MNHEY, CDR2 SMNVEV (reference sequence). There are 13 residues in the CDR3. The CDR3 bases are TGTGCCAGCAGATACGACTCGGATTACGAGCAGTACTTC. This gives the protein CASRYDSDYEQYF.

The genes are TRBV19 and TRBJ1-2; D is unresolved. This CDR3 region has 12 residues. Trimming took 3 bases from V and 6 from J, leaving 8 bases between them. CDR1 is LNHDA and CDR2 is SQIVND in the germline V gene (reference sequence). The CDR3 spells CASSIHGHGYTF. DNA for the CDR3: TGTGCCAGTAGTATTCACGGGCATGGCTACACCTTC.

The CDR3 reads CASSLDQGNNEKLFF. The CDR3 bases are TGCGCCAGCAGCTTGGACCAGGGTAACAATGAAAAACTGTTTTTT. The rearrangement joins TRBV5-1 to TRBJ1-4; TRBD1 is a possible D gene (5 bases). Germline V gene sequence: CDR1 SGHRS, CDR2 YFSETQ. The CDR3 sequence is 15 residues long. V lost 0 bases to trimming and J lost 5 bases, with 11 bases between them.

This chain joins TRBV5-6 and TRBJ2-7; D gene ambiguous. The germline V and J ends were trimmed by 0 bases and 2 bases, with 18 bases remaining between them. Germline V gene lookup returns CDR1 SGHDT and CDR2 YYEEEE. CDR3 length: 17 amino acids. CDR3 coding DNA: TGTGCCAGCAGCTTGGCCTTCGCGTCCCAGCGAGCCTACGAGCAGTACTTC. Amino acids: CASSLAFASQRAYEQYF.

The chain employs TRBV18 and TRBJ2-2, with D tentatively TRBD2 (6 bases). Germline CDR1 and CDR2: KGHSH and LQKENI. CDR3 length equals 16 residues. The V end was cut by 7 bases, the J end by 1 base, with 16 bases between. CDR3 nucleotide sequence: TGTGCCAGCTTCGGTGAGGAGGGCTGGAACACCGGGGAGCTGTTTTTT. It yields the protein CASFGEEGWNTGELFF.

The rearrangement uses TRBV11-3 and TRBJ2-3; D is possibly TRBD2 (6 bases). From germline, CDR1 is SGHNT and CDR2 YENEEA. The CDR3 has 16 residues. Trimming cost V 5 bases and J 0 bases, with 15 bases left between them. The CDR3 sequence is CASSPVERASTDTQYF. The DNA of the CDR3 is TGTGCCAGCAGCCCCGTTGAGCGGGCGAGCACAGATACGCAGTATTTT.

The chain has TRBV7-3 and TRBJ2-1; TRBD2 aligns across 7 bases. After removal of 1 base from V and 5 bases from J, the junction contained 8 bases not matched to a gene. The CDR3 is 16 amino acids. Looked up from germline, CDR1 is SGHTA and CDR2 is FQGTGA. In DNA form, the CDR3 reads TGTGCCAGCAGCTTAAATGCAGGGAGGGTCGACAATGAGCAGTTCTTC. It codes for CASSLNAGRVDNEQFF.

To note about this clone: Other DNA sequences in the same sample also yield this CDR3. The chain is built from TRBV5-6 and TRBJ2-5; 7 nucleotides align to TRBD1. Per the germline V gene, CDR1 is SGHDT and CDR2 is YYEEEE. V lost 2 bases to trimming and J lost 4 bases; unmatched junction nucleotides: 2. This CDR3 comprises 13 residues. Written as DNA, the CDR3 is TGTGCCAGCAGCTTAGGGGGCCCAGAGACCCAGTACTTC. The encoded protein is CASSLGGPETQYF.

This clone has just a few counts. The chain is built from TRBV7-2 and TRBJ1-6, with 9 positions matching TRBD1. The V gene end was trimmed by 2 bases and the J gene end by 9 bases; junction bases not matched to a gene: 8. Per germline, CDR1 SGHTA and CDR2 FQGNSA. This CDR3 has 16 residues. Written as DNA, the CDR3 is TGTGCCAGCAGCTTACGGGGGACAGGGAAAACTTCACCCCTCCACTTT. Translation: CASSLRGTGKTSPLHF.